This note documents a single TCR beta chain sequence. Antigen: not known. This entry belongs to a study of graft-versus-host responses after intestinal transplantation. About the study: Isolated intestinal, liver-intestinal, or multivisceral transplants had been given to the recipients. General observations from the study: The study found high graft-versus-host to host-versus-graft clonal ratios in allografts of patients with graft-donor T cell macrochimerism.

V was pared by 6 bases and J by 2 bases, with 14 bases between. Germline assignment: CDR1 MNHEY and CDR2 SMNVEV (reference sequence). This CDR3 contains 15 residues. The method was immunoSEQ multiplex PCR; TCRdb's version includes in-frame clones alone and lacks a portion of them. The sample includes about 100,000 clones, approximately 88% of them seen just once. The chain couples TRBV27 to TRBJ1-5; a weak D match, TRBD1 (5 bases). The specimen was unstimulated CD4+ T cells sorted from spleen or lymph node cells, collected before transplant. The TCR sequence derives from a human donor who was the organ donor for an intestinal transplant. DNA of the CDR3: TGTGCCAGCAGCATCAGGGAGAACCGCAATCAGCCCCAGCATTTT. It translates to CASSIRENRNQPQHF.